These 22 T cell receptor beta chains were all obtained from the same sample, sequenced in a study of cytomegalovirus exposure and HLA in healthy donors. Produced via immunoSEQ multiplex PCR; TCRdb's table is partial and in-frame only. The data hold roughly 140,000 clones, with 85% to 90% observed a single time. Sequencing was carried out using PBMCs. The receptors here all came from a man between 18 and 29 years old in good health and CMV-seropositive.

In DNA, the CDR3 is TGTGCCAGAAGCTCCAAGGGGATCTATGGCTACACCTTC. It specifies CARSSKGIYGYTF. This sequence joins TRBV5-3 and TRBJ1-2; tentatively, D is TRBD1 (5 bases). TRBV5-3 is identified as an open reading frame with a role that is uncertain. With 3 bases removed from V and 4 bases from J, the gap between germline ends came to 10 bases. The CDR3 length is 13 residues.

This chain connects TRBV18 to TRBJ2-2; D is ambiguous. The CDR3 has 14 residues. Per the germline V gene, CDR1 is KGHSH and CDR2 is LQKENI. With 3 bases removed from V and 1 base from J, the gap between germline ends came to 6 bases. CDR3 region: CASSPYLNTGELFF. CDR3 nucleotides: TGTGCCAGCTCACCTTACTTGAACACCGGGGAGCTGTTTTTT.

V and J are TRBV7-2 and TRBJ2-1; TRBD1 aligns across 9 bases. Germline assignment: CDR1 SGHTA and CDR2 FQGNSA. The CDR3 loop spans 15 amino acids. The trim removed 5 bases at V and 5 bases at J, leaving 7 bases unmatched. CDR3 amino acids: CASSPKTGGDNEQFF. The CDR3 DNA reads TGTGCCAGCAGCCCGAAGACAGGGGGGGACAATGAGCAGTTCTTC.

The chain employs TRBV14 and TRBJ1-1, with D uncertain. Germline CDR1 and CDR2: SGHDN and FVKESK. V dropped 4 bases and J dropped 5 bases, with 11 bases sitting between them. The CDR3 is made up of 13 amino acids. The chain's CDR3 is CASSLTERTEAFF. Written as DNA, the CDR3 is TGTGCCAGCAGCCTGACGGAGCGAACTGAAGCTTTCTTT.

The genes are TRBV4-2 and TRBJ2-3; D gene unclear. From germline, CDR1 is LGHNA and CDR2 YNFKEQ. There are 13 residues in the CDR3. Trimming took off 0 bases at V and 5 bases at J, with 6 bases between the two ends. The CDR3 is CASSQERKDTQYF. DNA for the CDR3: TGTGCCAGCAGCCAAGAGAGGAAAGATACGCAGTATTTT.

The chain is built from TRBV27 and TRBJ2-5, with TRBD1 as a possible D gene (6 bases). This CDR3 contains 14 residues. Per germline, CDR1 MNHEY and CDR2 SMNVEV (reference sequence). Trimming removed 1 base from V and 2 bases from J, with 8 bases in between. The DNA for the CDR3 is TGTGCCAGCAGTTTATTTGGACAGCAAGAGACCCAGTACTTC. Translated: CASSLFGQQETQYF.

V and J are TRBV15 and TRBJ2-5; TRBD1 agrees at 7 bases. CDR3 size: 12 residues. CDR1 and CDR2 (germline): LNHNV, YYDKDF (reference sequence). V lost 6 bases and J lost 4; bases outside the gene matches: 2. The CDR3 region has the DNA TGTGCCACCAGGAGGGGGCGAGAGACCCAGTACTTC. This translates into CATRRGRETQYF.

This chain uses TRBV9 with TRBJ1-1; D remains ambiguous. V gave up 4 bases and J gave up 6 bases, with 13 bases separating them. In germline, CDR1 is SGDLS, CDR2 YYNGEE. The CDR3 totals 13 residues. In DNA, the CDR3 is TGTGCCAGCAGCCCCCTCATGAGGGCTGAAGCTTTCTTT. Protein product: CASSPLMRAEAFF.

The chain has TRBV6-1 and TRBJ1-5, with D possibly matching TRBD1 (5 bases). This CDR3 has 15 residues. Trimming shortened V by 2 bases and J by 3 bases, and 11 bases separated the two germline ends. CDR1 MNHNS and CDR2 SASEGT come from the germline V gene. DNA of the CDR3: TGTGCCAGCAGTGAAAGGGCAGGGCTCAATCAGCCCCAGCATTTT. Its protein is CASSERAGLNQPQHF.

The genes are TRBV5-1 and TRBJ1-1; D uncertain. The germline V and J ends were trimmed by 0 bases and 7 bases, with 16 bases remaining between them. The CDR3 covers 15 residues. Germline V gene lookup returns CDR1 SGHRS and CDR2 YFSETQ. The CDR3, as DNA: TGCGCCAGCAGCTTGGCGGCGGAGCTAGGTGGTGAAGCTTTCTTT. Amino acid sequence: CASSLAAELGGEAFF.

The V call is TRBV11-3, the J call TRBJ2-7, with a possible D match to TRBD2 (6 bases). The CDR3 has 15 residues. The V end was cut by 0 bases, the J end by 0 bases, with 9 bases between. Germline CDR1 SGHNT, CDR2 YENEEA. The CDR3 here is CASSLDQEGSYEQYF. CDR3 DNA sequence: TGTGCCAGCAGCTTAGATCAGGAGGGCTCCTACGAGCAGTACTTC.

The chain combines TRBV15 with TRBJ2-5; 12 bases agree with TRBD2. The CDR3 covers 17 residues. CDR1 and CDR2 (germline): LNHNV, YYDKDF (reference sequence). Trimming removed 3 bases from V and 1 base from J; junction bases left unmatched: 6. The CDR3 reads CATSRGPSGGAQETQYF. CDR3 nucleotides: TGTGCCACCAGCAGGGGACCTAGCGGGGGGGCCCAAGAGACCCAGTACTTC.

The table lists this clone with a few counts. This sequence joins TRBV10-3 and TRBJ1-2; TRBD1 matches at 9 bases. Germline V gene sequence: CDR1 ENHRY, CDR2 SYGVKD. With 5 bases clipped from V and 6 bases from J, the junction kept 4 bases outside the gene matches. This CDR3 contains 13 residues. CDR3 amino acids: CAISYRGPHGYTF. CDR3 bases: TGTGCCATCAGTTACAGGGGGCCTCATGGCTACACCTTC.

J is TRBJ2-5 and V is TRBV5-1; maybe TRBD2 (6 bases). The V end was cut by 3 bases, the J end by 2 bases, with 8 bases between. The germline V gene has CDR1 SGHRS and CDR2 YFSETQ. The CDR3 is made up of 13 amino acids. CDR3 loop: CASSSGLQETQYF. The CDR3 coding sequence is TGCGCCAGCAGCTCGGGACTGCAAGAGACCCAGTACTTC.

CDR3 in DNA: TGTGCCAGCAGCTTATTTAGCGGAGGGGCGGATACGCAGTATTTT. This translates into CASSLFSGGADTQYF. The rearrangement uses TRBV7-6 and TRBJ2-3; the D gene is possibly TRBD2 (6 bases). Germline V gene sequence: CDR1 SGHVS, CDR2 FNYEAQ. This CDR3 comprises 15 residues. V lost 2 bases to trimming and J lost 6 bases, with 15 bases between them.

The chain joins TRBV2 to TRBJ2-1; the match to TRBD2 covers 11 bases. J gave up 11 bases and V 7 bases, and 10 bases lay outside the gene matches. The CDR3 runs 14 residues. Germline CDR1 is SNHLY and CDR2 is FYNNEI. The CDR3 nucleotides are TGTGCCAGCATAGGGACTAGCGGAAAAAACCAGCAGTTCTTC. Translation gives CASIGTSGKNQQFF.

The chain is built from TRBV5-1 and TRBJ2-1, with TRBD1 matching 8 bases. CDR1 and CDR2 (germline): SGHRS, YFSETQ. The V gene end was trimmed by 4 bases and the J gene end by 2 bases; junction bases not matched to a gene: 8. The CDR3 length is 16 residues. The CDR3 nucleotides read TGCGCCAGCAGCCCAGATCCAGGGGGCACCTACAATGAGCAGTTCTTC. Translating gives CASSPDPGGTYNEQFF.

This clone has only a few counts. The chain carries TRBV7-2 and TRBJ1-2; D is ambiguous. The germline V and J ends were trimmed by 1 base and 5 bases, with 11 bases remaining between them. The length of the CDR3 is 14 residues. Per the germline V gene, CDR1 is SGHTA and CDR2 is FQGNSA. The chain's CDR3 is CASSLDPGWYGYTF. The CDR3 coding sequence is TGTGCCAGCAGCTTAGACCCGGGGTGGTATGGCTACACCTTC.

The chain links TRBV6-1 to TRBJ2-1; TRBD2 matches 12 bases. Per the germline V gene, CDR1 is MNHNS and CDR2 is SASEGT. The CDR3 runs to 13 residues. The ends lost 7 bases at V and 11 bases at J; junction bases unmatched: 6. CDR3 protein: CASTGTSGLKQFF. For the CDR3, the DNA is TGTGCCAGCACGGGGACTAGCGGGTTAAAGCAGTTCTTC.

The J gene is TRBJ2-2, the V gene TRBV5-6, with 7 bases lining up with TRBD1. J was trimmed by 5 bases and V by 0 bases; bases with no gene match: 7. This CDR3 is 16 amino acids long. Looked up from germline, CDR1 is SGHDT and CDR2 is YYEEEE. The CDR3 sequence: CASSLGATQGTGELFF. The CDR3 DNA sequence: TGTGCCAGCAGCTTGGGGGCGACACAGGGGACCGGGGAGCTGTTTTTT.

The chain couples TRBV7-9 to TRBJ2-2; TRBD2 is a possible D gene (6 bases). This CDR3 is built from 16 residues. Germline V gene lookup returns CDR1 SEHNR and CDR2 FQNEAQ (reference sequence). Trimming cost V 0 bases and J 0 bases, with 8 bases left between them. The CDR3 here is CASSLAAGPNTGELFF. CDR3 nucleotides: TGTGCCAGCAGCTTAGCGGCGGGGCCGAACACCGGGGAGCTGTTTTTT.

The chain links TRBV5-6 to TRBJ1-4; D not resolved. The germline V gene has CDR1 SGHDT and CDR2 YYEEEE. V was trimmed by 6 bases and J by 10 bases, leaving 19 bases between them. The CDR3 contains 14 residues. As DNA, the CDR3 is TGTGCCAGCACCCGGGCAGGTGAGGGATCAAAACTGTTTTTT. Translating gives CASTRAGEGSKLFF.